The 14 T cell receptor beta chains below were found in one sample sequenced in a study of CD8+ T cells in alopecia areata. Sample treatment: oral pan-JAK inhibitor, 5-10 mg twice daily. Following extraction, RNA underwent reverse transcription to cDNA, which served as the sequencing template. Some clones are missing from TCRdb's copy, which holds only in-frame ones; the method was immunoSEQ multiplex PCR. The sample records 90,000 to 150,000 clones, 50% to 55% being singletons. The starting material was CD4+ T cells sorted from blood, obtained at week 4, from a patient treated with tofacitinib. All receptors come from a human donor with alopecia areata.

Here the CDR3 reads CSVATHSGNTIYF. The CDR3 nucleotides are TGCAGCGTTGCTACACACTCTGGAAACACCATATATTTT. The rearrangement joins TRBV29-1 to TRBJ1-3; D gene unclear. Germline V gives CDR1 SQVTM, CDR2 ANQGSEA. V lost 4 bases and J lost 0, with 7 bases in between. CDR3 size: 13 residues.

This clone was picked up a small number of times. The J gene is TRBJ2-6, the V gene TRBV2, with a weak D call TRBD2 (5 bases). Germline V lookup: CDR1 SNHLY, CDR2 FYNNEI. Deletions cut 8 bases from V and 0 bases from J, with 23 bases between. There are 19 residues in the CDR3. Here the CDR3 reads CASSRGEGRGYSGANVLTF. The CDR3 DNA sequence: TGTGCCAGCTCTCGAGGCGAGGGCCGAGGTTACTCTGGGGCCAACGTCCTGACTTTC.

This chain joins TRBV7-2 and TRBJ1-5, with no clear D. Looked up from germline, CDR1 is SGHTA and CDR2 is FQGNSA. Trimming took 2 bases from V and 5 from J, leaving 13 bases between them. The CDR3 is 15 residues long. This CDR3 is CASSLRVSGDQPQHF. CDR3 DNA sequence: TGTGCCAGCAGCTTACGGGTATCCGGAGATCAGCCCCAGCATTTT.

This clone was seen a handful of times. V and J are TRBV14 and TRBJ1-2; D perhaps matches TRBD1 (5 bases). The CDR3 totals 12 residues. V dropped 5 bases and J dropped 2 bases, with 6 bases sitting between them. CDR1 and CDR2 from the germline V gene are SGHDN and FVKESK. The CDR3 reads CASSRQNYGYTF. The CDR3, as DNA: TGTGCCAGCAGCAGACAGAACTATGGCTACACCTTC.

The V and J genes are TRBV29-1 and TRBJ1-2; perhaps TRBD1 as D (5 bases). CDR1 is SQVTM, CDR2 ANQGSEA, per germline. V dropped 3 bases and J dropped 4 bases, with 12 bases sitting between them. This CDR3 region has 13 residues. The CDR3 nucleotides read TGCAGCGTTGAGACCGGGAGGGGCTATGGCTACACCTTC. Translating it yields CSVETGRGYGYTF.

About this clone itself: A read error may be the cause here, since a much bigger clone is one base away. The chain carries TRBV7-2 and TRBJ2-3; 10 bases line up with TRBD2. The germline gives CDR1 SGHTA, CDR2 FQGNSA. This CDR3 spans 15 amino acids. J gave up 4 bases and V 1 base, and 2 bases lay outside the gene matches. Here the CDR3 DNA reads TGTGCCAGCAGCTTAGGCCTAGCGGGGGCAGATACGCAGTATTTT. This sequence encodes CASSLGLAGADTQYF.

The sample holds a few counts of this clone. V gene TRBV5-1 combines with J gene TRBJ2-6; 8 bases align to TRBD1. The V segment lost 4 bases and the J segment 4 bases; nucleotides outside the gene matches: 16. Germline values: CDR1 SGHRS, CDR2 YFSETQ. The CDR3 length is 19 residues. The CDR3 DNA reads TGCGCCAGCAGCCAGCCGTCCGGGACAGGAGCCCAAGGGGCCAACGTCCTGACTTTC. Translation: CASSQPSGTGAQGANVLTF. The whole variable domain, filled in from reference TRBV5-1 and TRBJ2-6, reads KAGVTQTPRYLIKTRGQQVTLSCSPISGHRSVSWYQQTPGQGLQFLFEYFSETQRNKGNFPGRFSGRQFSNSRSEMNVSTLELGDSALYLCASSQPSGTGAQGANVLTFGAGSRLTVL.

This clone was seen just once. CDR3 in DNA: TGTGCCTGGAGTGTAACGGGGTCTGGGGCCAACGTCCTGACTTTC. Residues: CAWSVTGSGANVLTF. The chain joins TRBV30 to TRBJ2-6, with D maybe TRBD2 (5 bases). The CDR3 sequence is 15 residues long. Germline V lookup: CDR1 GTSNPN, CDR2 SVGIG (reference sequence). Trimming shortened V by 0 bases and J by 1 base, and 7 bases separated the two germline ends.

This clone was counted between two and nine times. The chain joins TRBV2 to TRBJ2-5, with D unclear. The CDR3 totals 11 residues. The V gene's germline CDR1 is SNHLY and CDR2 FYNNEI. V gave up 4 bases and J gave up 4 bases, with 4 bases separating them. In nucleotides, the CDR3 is TGTGCCAGCAGTGCCCCAGAGACCCAGTACTTC. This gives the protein CASSAPETQYF.

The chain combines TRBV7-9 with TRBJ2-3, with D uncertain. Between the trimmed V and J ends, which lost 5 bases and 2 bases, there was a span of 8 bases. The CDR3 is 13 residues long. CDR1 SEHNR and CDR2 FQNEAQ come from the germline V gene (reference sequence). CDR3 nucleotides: TGTGCCAGCAGCACAGCTAACACAGATACGCAGTATTTT. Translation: CASSTANTDTQYF.

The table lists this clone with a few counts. CDR3 coding DNA: TGTGCCTGGAGTGTACAGGCCCGTCTGCCTGGCTACACCTTC. Translation: CAWSVQARLPGYTF. This chain connects TRBV30 to TRBJ1-2; the D gene is possibly TRBD1 (5 bases). CDR3 size: 14 residues. Germline loops: CDR1 GTSNPN, CDR2 SVGIG (reference sequence). Deletions cut 0 bases from V and 7 bases from J, with 15 bases between.

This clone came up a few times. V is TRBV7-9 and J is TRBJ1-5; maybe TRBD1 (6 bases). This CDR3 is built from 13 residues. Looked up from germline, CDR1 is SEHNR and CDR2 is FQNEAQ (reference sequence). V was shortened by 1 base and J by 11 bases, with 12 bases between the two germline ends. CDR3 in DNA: TGTGCCAGCAGCTTAGATGAAGGGGGGACCCAGCATTTT. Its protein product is CASSLDEGGTQHF.

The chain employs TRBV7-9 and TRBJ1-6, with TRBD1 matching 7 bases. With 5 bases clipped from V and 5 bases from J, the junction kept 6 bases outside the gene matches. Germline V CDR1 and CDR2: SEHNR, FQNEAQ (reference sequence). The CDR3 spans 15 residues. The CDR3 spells CASSLGQENNSPLHF. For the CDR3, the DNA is TGTGCCAGCAGCCTCGGACAGGAGAATAATTCACCCCTCCACTTT. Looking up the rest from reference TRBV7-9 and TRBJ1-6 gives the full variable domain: DTGVSQNPRHKITKRGQNVTFRCDPISEHNRLYWYRQTLGQGPEFLTYFQNEAQLEKSRLLSDRFSAERPKGSFSTLEIQRTEQGDSAMYLCASSLGQENNSPLHFGNGTRLTVT.

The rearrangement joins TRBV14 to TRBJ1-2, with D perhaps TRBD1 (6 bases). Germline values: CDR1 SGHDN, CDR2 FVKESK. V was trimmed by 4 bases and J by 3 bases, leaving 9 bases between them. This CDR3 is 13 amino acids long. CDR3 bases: TGTGCCAGCAGCCCGGACAGAGACTATGGCTACACCTTC. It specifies CASSPDRDYGYTF.